The subject of this entry is one T cell receptor (beta chain). The target of this receptor is not known. Nothing much larger sits one base from this clone, and base qualities are not available. Library prep was done by the immunoSEQ multiplex PCR assay. For the multiplex PCR, a mixture combining 60 forward primers for TCR Vbeta segments and 13 reverse primers for TCR Jbeta segments was used. The CDR3 region of rearranged TCR beta genes was amplified from genomic DNA with a multiplex PCR assay. On the Illumina HiSeq System, the amplified TCR beta libraries were sequenced as 87-base-pair reads. The original methods were these. A later analysis counted approximately 84 million unique TCR beta chains across the 550 to 700 repertoires, and around 9.9 million of these chains were shared by at least two donors. A nearest-neighbor algorithm error-corrected the raw reads and collapsed the reads into unique sequences, merging closely related sequences to remove PCR and sequencing errors. Alignment of CDR3 sequences to IMGT reference sequences was used to assign V, D and J gene segments. For a sequence to be retained, a match of at least six nucleotides was required to both a V gene segment and a J gene segment. Rearrangements were called productive when the CDR3 lacked stop codons and stayed in frame with V and J; all others were non-productive. CDR3 was defined by IMGT convention, running from the second conserved V-encoded cysteine to the conserved J-encoded phenylalanine. The earlier analysis of approximately 500 of the donors excluded sequences that lacked an unambiguous match to a single V gene segment. An earlier analysis of fewer than 750 of the donors classified V segments as functional when productive rearrangements were above 56.7% and as segregating when the standard deviation between donors was above 5%. A statistical classification framework was built to diagnose cytomegalovirus status from the catalog of TCR beta chain sequences. In a later analysis, V and J genes were assigned by comparing TCR nucleotide sequences against IMGT/GENE-DB human TR gene sequences. A later analysis assigned CDR3 sequences and most-parsimonious VDJ recombination scenarios with the TCRdist pipeline. A later analysis defined each TCR beta chain by its CDR3 amino acid sequence plus V-gene family, and excluded reads lacking a unique V-gene family. To address suspected cross-contamination and a sequencing artifact, a later analysis removed around 590 highly shared, low-generation-probability nucleotide sequences. For each public chain, a later analysis derived a clonal expansion index from normalized ranks of inferred template counts within each repertoire. In a later analysis, generation probabilities were computed using a VDJ recombination model fitted to out-of-frame rearrangements, and the results were checked against IGoR. In a later analysis, hypergeometric tests were used to score TCR-TCR, TCR-HLA and TCR-CMV co-occurrence, with a repertoire-size bias correction applied to TCR pairs. A later analysis estimated false discovery rates by permuting HLA or CMV assignments 20 times. In a later analysis, co-occurring TCRs were grouped using DBSCAN, with TCRdist sequence similarity added in when clustering inside HLA-allele-positive subsets. Repertoires with fewer than 30,000 or more than 120,000 public chains were left out of co-occurrence clustering, as were five repertoires with anomalous nucleotide sharing. What TCRdb holds here is the immuneACCESS table cut down to in-frame rearrangements. Part of the clones is not present; checked against another copy, under half of the missing clones reflect an unresolved V gene, and the others are unexplained. D and trimming come from the DNA, and the V and J calls and clone size come from that table. This sample comprises 120,000 or so clones, 15% to 20% of them detected only once. The biggest ten clones account for about 2.6% of the sample.

The cohort comprised 710 or so healthy bone marrow donors. All cohort members were sampled while nominally healthy, although unrecorded immune exposures were likely present. The donor tested CMV seropositive and was one of the 289 seropositive cohort members. A peripheral blood sample was provided by each donor, and peripheral blood mononuclear cells were used for TCR beta sequencing. The Qiagen DNeasy Blood Extraction Kit was used to extract genomic DNA from the blood cell samples. The data are from a study of cytomegalovirus exposure and HLA in healthy donors listed by TCRdb under 2017. About the full investigation: An earlier analysis of several hundred of the donors reported more than 250 Gb of sequence data and some 120 million unique TCR beta sequences from about 179 million T cells. The study was designed to test whether signatures of past pathogen exposure could be identified by cataloging public T cell receptors. Among the roughly 400 genotyped donors, approximately 82% belonged to the genetic ancestry cluster associated with self-reported Caucasian donors. Every discovery cohort repertoire had been produced on one sequencing platform. In the later analysis, no new phenotypic data were used to find candidate immune exposures; instead, reliance was placed on TCR beta sequences and their occurrence across donors. Four or five DR-DQ haplotypes were treated as single units for association and clustering because of strong linkage in the cohort. A later analysis re-analyzed previously published TCR beta repertoires from 666 donors and added high-resolution HLA genotyping to study TCR occurrence patterns. Among around 400 genotyped donors of the cohort, an average of about 240,000 unique TCR beta nucleotide sequences was sequenced per donor, of which 15% to 20% were non-productive. The number of typed donors differed by locus: about 620-640 for A, B, C, DRB1 and DQB1; some 540 for DQA1; some 590 for DPA1; and roughly 450 for DPB1. The study used immunosequencing to profile the T cell repertoires of 666 subjects and linked those repertoires to cytomegalovirus serostatus. Donor age, sex, ethnicity and CMV serostatus were compiled together with the repertoire data. Along with the approximately 670-subject first cohort, a separate validation cohort of over a hundred different subjects was used. To predict cytomegalovirus infection status, the study brought together high-throughput TCR immunosequencing, statistical association of individual TCRs with disease status, and machine learning. Genome-wide SNP genotypes for about 65% of the roughly 670 donors were used in a later genetic analysis, which treated that subset as a discovery cohort. An early release covering 500 to 750 HLA-typed donors comprised about 320 gigabases of sequencing data and around 80 million unique TCR sequences. An earlier analysis of around 580 of the donors used high-throughput TCR beta sequencing to judge whether each TCR beta V gene segment behaved as functional or pseudogenic. HLA typing included class I and class II loci at four-digit resolution.

Cut back by 3 bases and 2 bases, the V and J ends lie 16 bases apart. CDR3 length: 16 amino acids, cysteine to phenylalanine. This entry keeps only the CDR3 DNA: 48 bases, framed from base 1. CDR1 SNHLY and CDR2 FYNNEI were looked up in the germline V gene. Overall study results and their limits: In a later analysis, the rate of TCR association differed among HLA loci, with DRB1 alleles having the most associated TCRs and HLA-C alleles having the fewest. A further reported finding was that TCR beta sequences accurately predicted the HLA-A and HLA-B alleles for most subjects in the first cohort. A cluster of highly shared sequence variants was judged likely to represent a technical artifact of the sequencing pipeline. Most TCR sequences were seen in very few donors, while some public TCRs were found in many individuals. Roughly uniform sequencing depth across donors was assumed in presence/absence analyses, although this assumption may not hold. Linkage disequilibrium might explain the correlated functional status among segregating V segments, but an unknown experimental factor could not be excluded. According to a later analysis, parvovirus B19, influenza, CMV and Epstein-Barr virus appeared linked to several top co-occurrence clusters. A later genetic analysis reported fewer N-insertions in productive TCRs among donors in an Asian-associated ancestry cluster than the approximately 670-donor mean. Specific HLA alleles were associated with 15,000 to 20,000 TCR beta sequences at a false discovery rate of 0.05 in a later analysis. The 87-base-pair reads could not distinguish some IMGT-functional V segments, including TRBV6-2 and TRBV6-3, so those segments were excluded. The classifier was reported to diagnose cytomegalovirus status with high specificity and sensitivity in both the original and validation cohorts. Strong co-occurrence of HLA alleles, especially DR and DQ, made assigning TCR associations to individual alleles difficult. The study listed 150 to 200 TCR beta chains as associated with cytomegalovirus. In a later analysis, HLA-associated TCR beta chains showed more clonal expansion and lower generation probabilities than non-associated chains that were equally common. Only TCR beta chains were sequenced in this cohort, and the absence of alpha or paired-chain data limited detectable features. The authors suggested that the approach could potentially be extended to other disease states and immunological phenotypes. A later analysis found that most CMV-associated TCR beta chains appeared HLA-restricted, with HLA associations seemingly driven largely by CMV exposure. Three of the identified cytomegalovirus-associated TCR beta chains were confirmed in vitro to be specific for cytomegalovirus antigens. In a later genetic analysis, a missense DCLRE1C variant was associated with V-gene and J-gene trimming of TCR beta chains, and the association was replicated in an independent cohort. In an earlier analysis of roughly 500 of the donors, most TCR beta V segments appeared in productive rearrangements about 90% or about 30% of the time, broadly matching IMGT annotations. The earlier analysis of approximately 560 of the donors excluded 15 to 20 rarely observed V segments, including chromosome 9 orphons, because counts were too low. HLA typing was unavailable for some donors at each locus, so association tests used only the typed subset. CMV serostatus was the only immune exposure information available for the cohort.

Sequencing was carried out using PBMCs. The V gene is TRBV2 and the J gene is TRBJ2-5, with no confident D gene call. This clonotype originated in a female donor in good health and CMV-seropositive. The CDR3 reads CASSEGYPRLQETQYF. The bases read TGTGCCAGCAGTGAGGGCTACCCCCGGCTACAAGAGACCCAGTACTTC.